This T cell receptor beta chain was recorded in a study of T-cell memory formation after mild COVID-19. At the level of the study: TCR clusters were mostly confined to one donor each.

CDR1 and CDR2 (germline): SQVTM, ANQGSEA. The V end lost 5 bases, the J end lost 1 base, and 18 bases lay between the germline ends. The CDR3 loop spans 15 amino acids. Study-wide results and caveats: Within pre-infection memory, some responding clones were found, suggesting cross-reactive memory joined.

This clonotype was seen ten or more times. Antigen unknown. TCRdb itself ran the 5' RACE reads through MiXCR, one entry per CDR3 protein. The table lists roughly 580,000 distinct CDR3 sequences, more than 15% of them singletons. The sequenced sample consisted of PBMCs or a T cell subset sorted from them (not recorded which). The TCR comes from an adult woman who had mild COVID-19 (a few samples of this study predate the infection). Cell type and time point are not known. This chain connects TRBV29-1 to TRBJ2-7; D unresolved. The CDR3 reads CSVTIPETLSYEQYF. CDR3 bases: TGCAGCGTTACGATTCCGGAGACCCTTTCCTACGAGCAGTACTTC.